The following is a TCR beta chain sequence with its context. Individuals aged about 18 to 90 years were recruited from around 22 US areas. The sample is drawn from a study of blood T cell repertoires in COVID-19. Study information: COVID-19 samples from acute and convalescent phases originated in the United States, Italy and Spain. From T cells, B-cell-depleted T cells, or PBMCs came the material, which was cDNA or gDNA.

Source study methods: Reference gene primers were amplified, and this amplification served to estimate nucleated cell counts. The data were produced by immunoSEQ multiplex PCR, yet TCRdb's version contains in-frame clones alone and is incomplete. The D gene and trimming were derived from the DNA, and the V and J assignments and clone size from that table. The sample records 150,000 to 200,000 clones, roughly 82% being singletons. V lost 2 bases to trimming and J lost 2 bases, with 13 bases between them. The CDR3 runs to 15 residues. Germline V CDR1 and CDR2: SGHTA, FQGTGA. The clonotype was recovered from a man aged 50 to 59 who had recovered from COVID-19. The rearrangement joins TRBV7-3 to TRBJ2-7; D not certain. Sequencing was performed on PBMCs or T cells enriched from blood (not recorded which). CDR3 loop: CASSLSTNPTYEQYF. CDR3 DNA sequence: TGTGCCAGCAGCTTATCGACAAACCCTACCTACGAGCAGTACTTC.